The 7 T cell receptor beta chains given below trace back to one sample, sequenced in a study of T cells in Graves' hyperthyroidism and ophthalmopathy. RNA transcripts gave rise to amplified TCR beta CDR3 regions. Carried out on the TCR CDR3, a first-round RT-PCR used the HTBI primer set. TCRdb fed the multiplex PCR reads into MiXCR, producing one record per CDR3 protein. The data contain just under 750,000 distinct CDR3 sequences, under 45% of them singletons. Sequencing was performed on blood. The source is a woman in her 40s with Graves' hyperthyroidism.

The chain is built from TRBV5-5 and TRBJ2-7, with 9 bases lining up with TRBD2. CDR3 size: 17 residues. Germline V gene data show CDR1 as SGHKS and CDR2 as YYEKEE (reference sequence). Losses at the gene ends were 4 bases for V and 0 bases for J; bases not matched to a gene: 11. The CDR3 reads CASSPTRGRASSYEQYF. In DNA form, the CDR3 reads TGTGCCAGCAGCCCTACCCGCGGGAGGGCCAGCTCCTACGAGCAGTACTTC.

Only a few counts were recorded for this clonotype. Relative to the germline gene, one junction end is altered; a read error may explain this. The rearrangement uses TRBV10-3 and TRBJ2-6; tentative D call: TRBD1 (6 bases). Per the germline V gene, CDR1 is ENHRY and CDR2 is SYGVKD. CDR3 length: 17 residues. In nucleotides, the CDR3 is TGTGCCAGCAGTGCGGACAGCCGGGCCTCTGGGGCCAACGTCCTGACTTTC. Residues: CASSADSRASGANVLTF.

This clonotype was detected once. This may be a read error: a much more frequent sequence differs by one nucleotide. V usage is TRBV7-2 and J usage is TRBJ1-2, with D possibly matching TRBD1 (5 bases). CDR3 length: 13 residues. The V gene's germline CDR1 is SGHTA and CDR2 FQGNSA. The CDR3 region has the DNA TGTGCCAGCTCTTCTAGGGGTAACTATGGCCACACCTTC. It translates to CASSSRGNYGHTF.

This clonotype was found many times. The CDR3 reads CSVARVGYTF. The CDR3 nucleotides are TGCAGCGTAGCCAGGGTTGGCTACACCTTC. The chain has TRBV29-1 and TRBJ1-2; possible D gene TRBD1, 5 bases. This CDR3 spans 10 amino acids. Trimming pared 6 bases from V and 7 bases from J, leaving 9 bases between. Germline V gene lookup returns CDR1 SQVTM and CDR2 ANQGSEA.

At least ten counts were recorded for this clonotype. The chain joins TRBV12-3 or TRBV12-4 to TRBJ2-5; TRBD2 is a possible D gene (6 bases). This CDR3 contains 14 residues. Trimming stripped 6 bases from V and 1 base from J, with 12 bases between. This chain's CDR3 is CASSLPTSQETQYF. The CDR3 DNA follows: TGTGCCAGCAGCCTACCGACTAGCCAAGAGACCCAGTACTTC.

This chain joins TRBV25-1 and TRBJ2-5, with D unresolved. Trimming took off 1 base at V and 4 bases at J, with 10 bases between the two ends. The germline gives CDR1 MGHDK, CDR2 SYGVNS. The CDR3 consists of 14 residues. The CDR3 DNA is TGTGCCAGCAGTGAATTAGGTGAAGGAGAGACCCAGTACTTC. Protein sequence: CASSELGEGETQYF.

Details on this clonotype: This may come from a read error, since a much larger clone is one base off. The CDR3 loop is CASRPSGGPYEQYF. The CDR3 DNA sequence: TGTGCCAGCCGACCTAGCGGGGGGCCCTACGAGCAGTACTTC. The chain links TRBV2 to TRBJ2-7; 11 positions agree with TRBD2. J gave up 2 bases and V 8 bases, and 5 bases lay outside the gene matches. CDR1 and CDR2 (germline): SNHLY, FYNNEI. The CDR3 has 14 residues. Based on the CDR3 plus reference TRBV2 and TRBJ2-7, the full variable domain is EPEVTQTPSHQVTQMGQEVILRCVPISNHLYFYWYRQILGQKVEFLVSFYNNEISEKSEIFDDQFSVERPDGSNFTLKIRSTKLEDSAMYFCASRPSGGPYEQYFGPGTRLTVT.